The 14 T cell receptor beta chains given below trace back to one sample, sequenced in a study of tumor-infiltrating lymphocytes in oesophageal squamous cell carcinoma. TCRdb fed the PCR reads into MiXCR, producing one record per CDR3 protein. The top ten clones hold about a sixth of a sample with just over 15,000 distinct CDR3 sequences, 50% of them seen once. The sample taken for sequencing was esophageal tumor tissue. Receptor source: a male donor with esophageal squamous cell carcinoma.

The rearrangement links TRBV7-8 to TRBJ2-7; 8 bases map to TRBD2. The DNA end is a closer match to TRBJ2-5, so the J assignment may be wrong. CDR1 is SGHVS, CDR2 FQNEAQ, per germline. The CDR3 covers 16 residues. DNA for the CDR3: TGTGCCAGCAGCCGACGGGGGGGGGCGGGACAAGAGACCCAGTACTTC. Protein sequence: CASSRRGGAGQETQYF.

The rearrangement links TRBV7-8 to TRBJ2-1; TRBD2 is a possible D gene (5 bases). V dropped 10 bases and J dropped 3 bases, with 16 bases sitting between them. Germline lookup yields CDR1 SGHVS and CDR2 FQNEAQ. This CDR3 spans 14 amino acids. The CDR3 loop reads CANIERTFYNEQFF. CDR3 sequence (DNA): TGTGCCAACATCGAGCGGACCTTCTACAATGAGCAGTTCTTC.

The rearrangement links TRBV11-3 to TRBJ2-3, with no clear D. Per the germline V gene, CDR1 is SGHNT and CDR2 is YENEEA. Deletions cut 7 bases from V and 0 bases from J, with 11 bases between. The CDR3 loop spans 14 amino acids. The DNA of the CDR3 is TGTGCCAGCAAGCCGGACCCCAGCACAGATACGCAGTATTTT. This codes for CASKPDPSTDTQYF.

The gene calls are TRBV7-7 and TRBJ2-5; 11 bases match TRBD2. J was trimmed by 1 base and V by 5 bases; bases with no gene match: 3. From germline, CDR1 is SSHAT and CDR2 FNYEAQ (reference sequence). This CDR3 is built from 15 residues. CDR3 sequence (DNA): TGTGCCAGCAGCAAAGGACTAGCGGGCCAAGAGACCCAGTACTTC. It is translated as CASSKGLAGQETQYF. The entire variable domain, with the rest obtained from reference TRBV7-7 and TRBJ2-5, is as follows: GAGVSQSPRYKVTKRGQDVTLRCDPISSHATLYWYQQALGQGPEFLTYFNYEAQPDKSGLPSDRFSAERPEGSISTLTIQRTEQRDSAMYRCASSKGLAGQETQYFGPGTRLLVL.

The V gene is TRBV7-2, the J gene TRBJ2-1; 8 nucleotides agree with TRBD2. CDR3 length: 17 amino acids. V lost 5 bases and J lost 0; bases outside the gene matches: 9. Germline-derived CDR1 and CDR2 are SGHTA and FQGNSA. CDR3 sequence reads: CASSPWSGGSSYNEQFF. The CDR3 region has the DNA TGTGCCAGCAGCCCTTGGTCGGGGGGGAGCTCCTACAATGAGCAGTTCTTC. The whole variable domain, remainder taken from reference TRBV7-2 and TRBJ2-1, is GAGVSQSPSNKVTEKGKDVELRCDPISGHTALYWYRQSLGQGLEFLIYFQGNSAPDKSGLPSDRFSAERTGGSVSTLTIQRTQQEDSAVYLCASSPWSGGSSYNEQFFGPGTRLTVL.

Ten or more counts support this clonotype. The chain joins TRBV7-2 to TRBJ2-7, with 10 bases matching TRBD2. The CDR3 sequence is 15 residues long. In germline, CDR1 is SGHTA, CDR2 FQGNSA. V lost 4 bases and J lost 7; bases outside the gene matches: 10. CDR3 in amino acids: CASSYVGLAGDEQYF. The DNA for the CDR3 is TGTGCCAGCAGCTACGTAGGGCTAGCGGGGGATGAGCAGTACTTC.

The J gene is TRBJ2-5, the V gene TRBV7-9; D unclear. The closer fit of TRBJ2-3 to the DNA end suggests the J call may be wrong. The length of the CDR3 is 13 residues. Per germline, CDR1 SEHNR and CDR2 FQNEAQ (reference sequence). The CDR3 loop is CASSSYPTDTQYF. The CDR3 DNA reads TGTGCCAGCAGCTCTTACCCCACAGATACGCAGTATTTT.

This clonotype qualifies as medium-sized. In DNA form, the CDR3 reads TGTGCCAGCAGCTTAAGGACGGACTACGAGCAGTACTTC. Translated, it gives CASSLRTDYEQYF. The gene calls are TRBV7-9 and TRBJ2-7, with D uncertain. Per the germline V gene, CDR1 is SEHNR and CDR2 is FQNEAQ (reference sequence). The CDR3 consists of 13 residues. V lost 2 bases and J lost 3, with 8 bases in between.

Relative to its sample, this clonotype is medium-sized. DNA of the CDR3: TGTGCCAGCAGTGAAGAGGGGGAGGCCTACGAGCAGTACTTC. Its translation is CASSEEGEAYEQYF. The J gene is TRBJ2-7, the V gene TRBV6-1; either TRBD1 or TRBD2 may fit D (6 bases each). Germline V gene sequence: CDR1 MNHNS, CDR2 SASEGT. V was pared by 1 base and J by 2 bases, with 9 bases between. CDR3 length equals 14 residues.

This clonotype was detected many times. The chain has TRBV20-1 and TRBJ2-1; 8 nucleotides line up with TRBD2. The CDR3 covers 15 residues. V lost 0 bases, J lost 8 bases, and 9 bases stayed unmatched. Per germline, CDR1 DFQATT and CDR2 SNEGSKA (reference sequence). The DNA for the CDR3 is TGCAGTGCTAGAGATCCCGGGGGGGTTGGCGATGAGCAGTTCTTC. This sequence encodes CSARDPGGVGDEQFF.

This chain joins TRBV6-6 and TRBJ2-4, with D possibly being TRBD1 (5 bases). The CDR3 is 14 residues long. V lost 0 bases and J 8 bases, leaving 11 bases between the germline ends. Per the germline V gene, CDR1 is MNHNY and CDR2 is SVGAGI (reference sequence). CDR3 residues: CASSYSKRGDIQYF. The CDR3 DNA follows: TGTGCCAGCAGTTACTCGAAAAGGGGTGACATTCAGTACTTC.

This rearrangement joins TRBV6-2 or TRBV6-3 to TRBJ1-4; the match to TRBD1 covers 7 bases. Losses at the gene ends were 5 bases for V and 4 bases for J; bases not matched to a gene: 7. The CDR3 extends over 15 amino acids. Germline CDR1 is MNHEY and CDR2 is SVGEGT. The CDR3 protein is CASSTGTAINEKLFF. The CDR3 DNA reads TGTGCCAGCAGTACAGGGACAGCCATTAATGAAAAACTGTTTTTT.

The chain joins TRBV7-3 to TRBJ2-2; either TRBD1 or TRBD2 may fit D (5 bases each). V was pared by 2 bases and J by 0 bases, with 13 bases between. The germline gives CDR1 SGHTA, CDR2 FQGTGA. CDR3 length: 17 amino acids. This CDR3 reads CASSLRPGPSNTGELFF. The DNA for the CDR3 is TGTGCCAGCAGCTTACGCCCGGGACCTTCGAACACCGGGGAGCTGTTTTTT.

The CDR3 DNA sequence: TGTGCCAGCAGGGGGGGCAGATTGAACACCGGGGAGCTGTACTTC. This translates into CASRGGRLNTGELYF. V gene TRBV6-1 combines with J gene TRBJ2-4, with D tentatively TRBD1 or TRBD2 (6 bases each). Germline V lookup: CDR1 MNHNS, CDR2 SASEGT. The CDR3 consists of 15 residues. With 6 bases removed from V and 15 bases from J, the gap between germline ends came to 27 bases.